Listed here are 12 T cell receptor beta chains from one sample, sequenced in a study of blood T cell repertoires in COVID-19. Only in-frame clones appear in the TCRdb table, and some are missing; sequencing was by immunoSEQ multiplex PCR. The sample lists approximately 330,000 clones, approximately 86% seen once, with approximately 9.9% in the top ten. Sequencing was done on a sample of peripheral blood. These receptors were obtained from a man aged 25-45 years with COVID-19, enrolled during active disease.

The sample holds a few counts of this clone. The rearrangement uses TRBV7-2 and TRBJ2-1, with 9 bases aligning to TRBD1. CDR1 SGHTA and CDR2 FQGNSA come from the germline V gene. J was trimmed by 16 bases and V by 1 base; bases with no gene match: 11. The length of the CDR3 is 14 residues. Here the CDR3 DNA reads TGTGCCAGCAGCTTAGTTTTACTCGGACAGGGGATCTTCTTC. This codes for CASSLVLLGQGIFF.

The chain has TRBV4-2 and TRBJ1-2; D may be TRBD1 (6 bases). In germline, CDR1 is LGHNA, CDR2 YNFKEQ. Trimming removed 4 bases from V and 6 bases from J, with 27 bases in between. The CDR3 covers 18 residues. CDR3 amino acids: CASSPQRSVYNRDHGYTF. For the CDR3, the DNA is TGTGCCAGCAGCCCCCAAAGATCCGTATATAACAGGGACCATGGCTACACCTTC.

This chain uses TRBV4-1 with TRBJ2-5; the match to TRBD2 covers 11 bases. The CDR3 runs to 15 residues. Germline lookup yields CDR1 MGHRA and CDR2 YSYEKL. The J segment lost 7 bases and the V segment lost 3 bases, leaving 7 bases of the junction unmatched. Written as DNA, the CDR3 is TGCGCCAGCAGCCAGGCTAGCGGGGGGATAGTGACCCAGTACTTC. Amino acids: CASSQASGGIVTQYF.

This clone was recorded only once. The chain is built from TRBV15 and TRBJ2-2; D ambiguous. The length of the CDR3 is 14 residues. V was trimmed by 1 base and J by 1 base, leaving 4 bases between them. CDR1 and CDR2 (germline): LNHNV, YYDKDF (reference sequence). The CDR3 coding sequence is TGTGCCACCAGCAGAGGCAGGAACACCGGGGAGCTGTTTTTT. Amino acid sequence: CATSRGRNTGELFF.

V and J are TRBV21-1 and TRBJ1-1; the table's D call TRBD1 went unverified against the DNA. TRBV21-1 is labeled a pseudogene. CDR3 length equals 15 residues. In DNA form, the CDR3 reads TGTGCCAGCAGCACGAGGGACAGGGGGAACACTGAAGCTTTCTTT. This sequence encodes CASSTRDRGNTEAFF.

This rearrangement joins TRBV14 to TRBJ2-3; TRBD1 is a possible D gene (5 bases). Looked up from germline, CDR1 is SGHDN and CDR2 is FVKESK. V was clipped by 1 base and J by 0 bases, with 14 bases between them. The CDR3 runs 17 residues. DNA of the CDR3: TGTGCCAGCAGCCAAGTTTGGGGCCGCTCTAGCACAGATACGCAGTATTTT. It translates to CASSQVWGRSSTDTQYF.

The chain uses TRBV3-1 (or the pseudogene TRBV3-2) and TRBJ1-2; unclear D gene. The germline V gene encodes CDR1 LGHDT and CDR2 YNNKEL (reference sequence). V lost 1 base and J lost 2, with 8 bases in between. The CDR3 runs 14 residues. The CDR3 DNA follows: TGTGCCAGCAGCCAAGGGAGGGTAAACTATGGCTACACCTTC. As protein: CASSQGRVNYGYTF.

The rearrangement uses TRBV5-1 and TRBJ1-1; possibly TRBD1 for D (5 bases). The CDR3 runs to 15 residues. From germline, CDR1 is SGHRS and CDR2 YFSETQ. Trimming took 6 bases from V and 5 from J, leaving 20 bases between them. As DNA, the CDR3 is TGCGCCAGCACCACGCAGGAGGGGTCGGGGACTGAAGCTTTCTTT. Its translation: CASTTQEGSGTEAFF.

The chain links TRBV9 to TRBJ2-1, with TRBD2 matching over 10 bases. Trimming took 2 bases from V and 9 from J; bases not matched to a gene: 5. The CDR3 loop spans 14 amino acids. Looked up from germline, CDR1 is SGDLS and CDR2 is YYNGEE. The CDR3 spells CASSVLAGVSEQFF. For the CDR3, the DNA is TGTGCCAGCAGCGTCCTAGCGGGAGTATCTGAGCAGTTCTTC.

The chain has TRBV5-1 and TRBJ2-7, with 8 bases that match TRBD2. After removal of 4 bases from V and 7 bases from J, the junction contained 10 bases not matched to a gene. Germline CDR1 SGHRS, CDR2 YFSETQ. The CDR3 runs 14 residues. CDR3 nucleotides: TGCGCCAGCAGCCTCAGCGGGAGTTTGGGGGAGCAGTACTTC. Its translation: CASSLSGSLGEQYF. Using reference TRBV5-1 and TRBJ2-7 for the parts outside the CDR3, the full variable domain is KAGVTQTPRYLIKTRGQQVTLSCSPISGHRSVSWYQQTPGQGLQFLFEYFSETQRNKGNFPGRFSGRQFSNSRSEMNVSTLELGDSALYLCASSLSGSLGEQYFGPGTRLTVT.

The rearrangement links TRBV4-3 to TRBJ2-7, with TRBD1 identical over 8 bases. Germline CDR1 reads LGHNA; CDR2 reads YSLEER. J lost 3 bases, V lost 6 bases, and 4 bases had no gene match. The length of the CDR3 is 13 residues. The CDR3 spells CASSIGQGYEQYF. The DNA for the CDR3 is TGCGCCAGCAGTATCGGACAGGGCTACGAGCAGTACTTC.

The chain is built from TRBV6-2 or TRBV6-3 and TRBJ2-7; tentative D call: TRBD1 (6 bases). The germline V gene encodes CDR1 MNHEY and CDR2 SVGEGT. The CDR3 is 16 residues long. Deletions cut 5 bases from V and 1 base from J, with 18 bases between. CDR3 nucleotide sequence: TGTGCCAGCAGTGGAAGCTTAGCCCAGGGGTCCTACGAGCAGTACTTC. It translates to CASSGSLAQGSYEQYF.